This is a list of T cell receptor beta chains from one sample in a study of response to subunit inactivated influenza vaccine. TCRdb re-derived calls from the RT-PCR reads in MiXCR, one entry per CDR3 protein. This table holds 200,000 to 300,000 distinct CDR3 sequences, 10% to 15% found once. The material was non-naive T cells sorted from PBMCs, obtained 14 days before vaccination. The receptors here all came from a man aged 50 or older who received an inactivated influenza vaccine. The CDR3 runs from the conserved cysteine through the conserved F or W. D genes are given only for firm matches. Some rows have no size entry. The others give once, few or many, or a class for an expanded clone.

d_call	j_call	v_call	clone_size	cdr3_aa	cdr3_nt
TRBD2	TRBJ2-2	TRBV14	few	CASSLGLVATGELFF	TGTGCCAGCAGTCTAGGACTAGTCGCCACCGGGGAGCTGTTTTTT
NA	TRBJ2-1	TRBV12-2	NA	CASRASHTAGGLNEQFF	TGTGCAAGTCGTGCTTCCCATACGGCGGGGGGGCTCAATGAGCAGTTCTTC
NA	TRBJ2-5	TRBV11-2	NA	CASSFIGTQETQYF	TGTGCCAGCAGCTTCATAGGGACCCAAGAGACCCAGTACTTC
TRBD2	TRBJ2-1	TRBV27	few	CASSFETSGSGEQFF	TGTGCCAGCAGTTTCGAGACTAGCGGGAGCGGTGAGCAGTTCTTC
TRBD2	TRBJ2-1	TRBV6-1	NA	CASRWTSGESSYNEQFF	TGTGCCAGCAGATGGACTAGCGGGGAGAGCTCCTACAATGAGCAGTTCTTC
TRBD2	TRBJ2-1	TRBV4-3	many	CASSQAPSGRYNEQFF	TGCGCCAGCAGCCAAGCCCCTAGCGGGAGGTACAATGAGCAGTTCTTC
NA	TRBJ1-2	TRBV5-1	NA	CASSLGGSAGYTF	TGCGCCAGCAGCTTGGGGGGCAGCGCTGGCTACACCTTC
NA	TRBJ2-3	TRBV3-1	many	CASSQNPHGTQYF	TGTGCCAGCAGCCAAAACCCTCATGGTACGCAGTATTTT
NA	TRBJ2-1	TRBV19	few	CASSIDRARGYNEQFF	TGTGCCAGTAGTATAGATCGAGCCAGGGGATACAATGAGCAGTTCTTC
NA	TRBJ2-2	TRBV30	NA	CAWSVERYTGELFF	TGTGCCTGGAGTGTGGAAAGATACACCGGGGAGCTGTTTTTT
TRBD1	TRBJ2-1	TRBV6-2/TRBV6-3	few	CASSPGGPHPYNEQFF	TGTGCCAGTTCTCCAGGGGGCCCTCACCCCTACAATGAGCAGTTCTTC
NA	TRBJ2-1	TRBV20-1	few	CSASPPPHNEQFF	TGCAGTGCTAGTCCCCCACCACACAATGAGCAGTTCTTC
TRBD2	TRBJ2-5	TRBV6-1	few	CASSASGSGETQYF	TGTGCCAGCAGTGCTAGCGGGAGTGGGGAGACCCAGTACTTC
TRBD2	TRBJ2-3	TRBV12-3/TRBV12-4	many	CASNRLAGGDTQYF	TGTGCCAGCAACCGGTTAGCGGGGGGAGATACGCAGTATTTT
TRBD1	TRBJ2-7	TRBV10-3	NA	CAISGTGESSYEQYF	TGTGCCATCAGCGGGACAGGTGAGAGCTCCTACGAGCAGTACTTC
TRBD2	TRBJ2-7	TRBV29-1	many	CSVDPSGTYEQYF	TGCAGCGTTGACCCTAGCGGCACCTACGAGCAGTACTTC
NA	TRBJ2-2	TRBV2	NA	CASSKQGRELFF	TGTGCCAGCAGTAAACAGGGAAGGGAGCTGTTTTTT
TRBD2	TRBJ2-1	TRBV20-1	many	CSALGLAGGLSGNEQFF	TGCAGTGCCCTGGGACTAGCGGGGGGACTGTCGGGCAATGAGCAGTTCTTC
NA	TRBJ2-5	TRBV20-1	many	CSAPRAGVKTQYF	TGCAGTGCTCCGAGGGCAGGAGTAAAGACCCAGTACTTC
NA	TRBJ2-4	TRBV3-1	NA	CASSQIPRGATSLAKNIQYF	TGTGCCAGCAGCCAAATACCCCGAGGGGCCACGTCTTTAGCCAAAAACATTCAGTACTTC
TRBD2	TRBJ2-7	TRBV20-1	few	CCARVPLAGMSVEQYF	TGCTGTGCTAGAGTTCCCCTAGCGGGGATGAGTGTCGAGCAGTACTTC
NA	TRBJ1-2	TRBV10-3	many	CAISEPEFTDYTF	TGTGCCATCAGTGAACCAGAATTCACAGACTACACCTTC
NA	TRBJ2-7	TRBV6-1	once	CASLAGQGWYEQYF	TGTGCCAGTCTAGCGGGACAGGGTTGGTACGAGCAGTACTTC
NA	TRBJ1-1	TRBV4-3	NA	CASSQGPGARAFF	TGCGCCAGCAGCCAAGGCCCGGGGGCTAGGGCTTTCTTT
NA	TRBJ1-6	TRBV27	few	CASRDLPARGSPLHF	TGTGCCAGCAGGGATCTCCCGGCTAGGGGTTCACCCCTCCACTTT
NA	TRBJ2-5	TRBV2	NA	CASSDSTSKKTQYF	TGTGCCAGCAGTGATTCCACCTCCAAGAAGACCCAGTACTTC
TRBD2	TRBJ2-3	TRBV24-1	NA	CATSDPLGGGTDTQYF	TGTGCCACCAGTGATCCCCTCGGGGGGGGCACAGATACGCAGTATTTT
NA	TRBJ2-1	TRBV15	few	CATSRDDVRYNEQFF	TGTGCCACCAGCAGAGATGACGTCCGCTACAATGAGCAGTTCTTC
NA	TRBJ1-5	TRBV28	NA	CASSGRLLKGNQPQHF	TGTGCCAGCAGTGGGCGACTTCTTAAAGGGAATCAGCCCCAGCATTTT
TRBD2	TRBJ2-5	TRBV6-1	NA	CASSVSGRETQYF	TGTGCCAGCAGTGTCAGCGGGAGGGAGACCCAGTACTTC
NA	TRBJ2-3	TRBV5-1	many	CASSLELGRASDTQYF	TGCGCCAGCAGCTTGGAGCTGGGCAGGGCCTCAGATACGCAGTATTTT
NA	TRBJ2-1	TRBV2	NA	CASSEVGEQCF	TGTGCCAGCAGTGAAGTGGGGGAACAGTGCTTC
TRBD1	TRBJ2-7	TRBV5-6	few	CASSTPGQEYEQYF	TGTGCCAGCAGCACTCCGGGACAGGAGTACGAGCAGTACTTC
TRBD1	TRBJ2-5	TRBV12-3/TRBV12-4	NA	CASSLAPGQGGETQYF	TGTGCCAGCAGTTTAGCGCCGGGACAGGGGGGAGAGACCCAGTACTTC
TRBD2	TRBJ2-1	TRBV28	NA	CASSFGQTGGEQFF	TGTGCCAGCAGTTTTGGTCAAACGGGGGGTGAGCAGTTCTTC
NA	TRBJ1-1	TRBV20-1	NA	CSAGSNTEAFF	TGCAGTGCCGGTTCCAACACTGAAGCTTTCTTT
NA	TRBJ1-1	TRBV28	NA	CASSLTAISGMNTEAFF	TGTGCCAGCAGTTTAACCGCTATTTCCGGGATGAACACTGAAGCTTTCTTT
TRBD2	TRBJ2-5	TRBV5-4	NA	CASSPGLAGLGTQYF	TGTGCCAGCAGCCCGGGACTAGCGGGGCTTGGAACCCAGTACTTC
NA	TRBJ2-4	TRBV20-1	many	CSATGTPKNIQYF	TGCAGTGCCACCGGGACCCCCAAAAACATTCAGTACTTC
NA	TRBJ2-2	TRBV27	NA	CASSFFAGNTGELFF	TGTGCCAGCAGTTTTTTTGCGGGGAACACCGGGGAGCTGTTTTTT
TRBD1	TRBJ1-3	TRBV11-2	few	CASSSPLGQGRGGNTIYF	TGTGCCAGCAGCTCCCCATTAGGACAGGGTCGAGGAGGAAACACCATATATTTT